These T cell receptor beta chains were read from a single sample in a study of cytomegalovirus exposure and HLA in healthy donors. This table comes from immunoSEQ multiplex PCR, and its TCRdb copy is limited to in-frame clones, with some not included. The table includes about 92,000 clones, roughly four fifths detected once. Source material: PBMCs. These receptors were taken from a woman under 30 in good health and CMV-seropositive. CDR3s include the opening cysteine and the closing phenylalanine or tryptophan. Fields, in order: D gene, clone size, J gene, V gene, CDR3 DNA, CDR3 protein. The D gene is left open where the match is weak. Part of the rows lack a size; the others show once, few, many or a class for expanded clones.

d_gene: -
abundance: -
j_gene: TRBJ2-1
v_gene: TRBV12-5
CDR3nt: TGTGCTAGTGGTTTCCTCCCAAGGGAAAGCGGAATTCTCAATGAGCAGTTCTTC
CDR3aa: CASGFLPRESGILNEQFF

d_gene: -
abundance: -
j_gene: TRBJ1-6
v_gene: TRBV6-4
CDR3nt: TGTGCCAGCAGTGAATCCGCAGGGGTTTCACCCCTCCACTTT
CDR3aa: CASSESAGVSPLHF

d_gene: TRBD2
abundance: -
j_gene: TRBJ2-5
v_gene: TRBV15
CDR3nt: TGTGCCACCAGCAGAGGGGCGACTAGCCGGGAGACCCAGTACTTC
CDR3aa: CATSRGATSRETQYF

d_gene: TRBD2
abundance: once
j_gene: TRBJ2-1
v_gene: TRBV2
CDR3nt: TGTGCCAGCAGTGACGTGACTAGCGGAACCAATGAGCAGTTCTTC
CDR3aa: CASSDVTSGTNEQFF

d_gene: -
abundance: -
j_gene: TRBJ2-4
v_gene: TRBV19
CDR3nt: TGTGCCAGTAGATCGGGAGAACTGTCAGGAGGCATTCAGTACTTC
CDR3aa: CASRSGELSGGIQYF

d_gene: -
abundance: -
j_gene: TRBJ1-5
v_gene: TRBV4-1
CDR3nt: TGCGCCAGCAGCCAACAGATCACTAGCAATCAGCCCCAGCATTTT
CDR3aa: CASSQQITSNQPQHF

d_gene: TRBD2
abundance: -
j_gene: TRBJ2-7
v_gene: TRBV5-1
CDR3nt: TGCGCCAGCAGTTTCCATCTAGCGGGAGGAATCGACGAGCAGTACTTC
CDR3aa: CASSFHLAGGIDEQYF

d_gene: TRBD2
abundance: -
j_gene: TRBJ2-3
v_gene: TRBV5-4
CDR3nt: TGTGCCAGCAGCTTGAAACTAGCGGGATCAGGAGATACGCAGTATTTT
CDR3aa: CASSLKLAGSGDTQYF

d_gene: -
abundance: -
j_gene: TRBJ1-1
v_gene: TRBV19
CDR3nt: TGTGCCAGTAGTCAGGGGCAGAACACTGAAGCTTTCTTT
CDR3aa: CASSQGQNTEAFF

d_gene: TRBD1
abundance: -
j_gene: TRBJ1-6
v_gene: TRBV30
CDR3nt: TGTGCCTGGAGCCCCCCGGACAGGAATTCACCCCTCCACTTT
CDR3aa: CAWSPPDRNSPLHF

d_gene: TRBD2
abundance: -
j_gene: TRBJ2-1
v_gene: TRBV5-1
CDR3nt: TGCGCCAGCAGTTCCGGGACTAGCCGCAATGAGCAGTTCTTC
CDR3aa: CASSSGTSRNEQFF

d_gene: TRBD1
abundance: -
j_gene: TRBJ1-5
v_gene: TRBV15
CDR3nt: TGTGCCACCAGCAGTCGGGACAGCCAGCATTTT
CDR3aa: CATSSRDSQHF

d_gene: -
abundance: -
j_gene: TRBJ1-2
v_gene: TRBV13
CDR3nt: TGTGCCAGCAGCTTAGACGGTCACGGGGTAAGCGATGGCTACACCTTC
CDR3aa: CASSLDGHGVSDGYTF

d_gene: -
abundance: -
j_gene: TRBJ1-1
v_gene: TRBV15
CDR3nt: TGTGCCACCAGCACAAGGTGGAGAACTGAAGCTTTCTTT
CDR3aa: CATSTRWRTEAFF

d_gene: TRBD2
abundance: once
j_gene: TRBJ2-1
v_gene: TRBV6-5
CDR3nt: TGTGCCAGCAGTCTACTAGCGGGGTCCAATGAGCAGTTCTTC
CDR3aa: CASSLLAGSNEQFF

d_gene: TRBD2
abundance: -
j_gene: TRBJ2-1
v_gene: TRBV5-8
CDR3nt: TGTGCCAGCAGCTTTGGGGGGACTAGCGGGAGTCTCAATGAGCAGTTCTTC
CDR3aa: CASSFGGTSGSLNEQFF

d_gene: -
abundance: -
j_gene: TRBJ1-6
v_gene: TRBV13
CDR3nt: TGTGCCAGCAGATTCACCAGCTCCTATAATTCACCCCTCCACTTT
CDR3aa: CASRFTSSYNSPLHF

d_gene: -
abundance: -
j_gene: TRBJ2-7
v_gene: TRBV6-5
CDR3nt: TGTGCCAGCAAGGCGGTGGGTTCGTACGAGCAGTACTTC
CDR3aa: CASKAVGSYEQYF

d_gene: TRBD2
abundance: -
j_gene: TRBJ2-7
v_gene: TRBV7-8
CDR3nt: TGTGCCAGCAGCTTAAGGGCTAGCGGGGGAAGCTCCTACGAGCAGTACTTC
CDR3aa: CASSLRASGGSSYEQYF

d_gene: TRBD1
abundance: -
j_gene: TRBJ2-4
v_gene: TRBV7-2
CDR3nt: TGTGCCAGCACTGGTCTTAGGACAGGGAAAAACATTCAGTACTTC
CDR3aa: CASTGLRTGKNIQYF

d_gene: -
abundance: few
j_gene: TRBJ1-1
v_gene: TRBV7-9
CDR3nt: TGTGCCAGCAGCTTAGGTGCCAGGGAAGCTTTCTTT
CDR3aa: CASSLGAREAFF

d_gene: -
abundance: -
j_gene: TRBJ2-1
v_gene: TRBV11-3
CDR3nt: TGTGCCAGCAGCTTAGGTTTTCCGGGTCTCCACGATTACAATGAGCAGTTCTTC
CDR3aa: CASSLGFPGLHDYNEQFF

d_gene: TRBD1
abundance: once
j_gene: TRBJ1-2
v_gene: TRBV9
CDR3nt: TGTGCCAGCAGCCCACGGACAGGGGGGAGGTATGGCTACACCTTC
CDR3aa: CASSPRTGGRYGYTF

d_gene: TRBD1
abundance: once
j_gene: TRBJ2-2
v_gene: TRBV25-1
CDR3nt: TGTGCCACCAAGGGACAGGGTCGACCCGGGGAGCTGTTTTTT
CDR3aa: CATKGQGRPGELFF

d_gene: -
abundance: -
j_gene: TRBJ1-2
v_gene: TRBV25-1
CDR3nt: TGTGCCAGCAGTGAAGCGGAGGGTATTCCTTATGGCTACACCTTC
CDR3aa: CASSEAEGIPYGYTF

d_gene: -
abundance: -
j_gene: TRBJ1-3
v_gene: TRBV2
CDR3nt: TGTGCCAGCAGCGGCGGGACTGGCTCTGGAAACACCATATATTTT
CDR3aa: CASSGGTGSGNTIYF

d_gene: TRBD1
abundance: -
j_gene: TRBJ2-7
v_gene: TRBV18
CDR3nt: TGTGCCAGCTCACCACGTCGACAGGGGTCGGACGAGCAGTACTTC
CDR3aa: CASSPRRQGSDEQYF

d_gene: -
abundance: -
j_gene: TRBJ1-2
v_gene: TRBV7-6
CDR3nt: TGTGCCAGCAGCTTAGAGTTTGGGGGCGACCCCTTCGAAAACTATGGCTACACCTTC
CDR3aa: CASSLEFGGDPFENYGYTF

d_gene: TRBD1
abundance: -
j_gene: TRBJ2-7
v_gene: TRBV6-5
CDR3nt: TGTGCCAGCAGTCCAGGACAGGGGGTGGTCTACGAGCAGTACTTC
CDR3aa: CASSPGQGVVYEQYF

d_gene: -
abundance: -
j_gene: TRBJ1-4
v_gene: TRBV6-1
CDR3nt: TGTGCCAGCGGGAGGGTGGAAGAAAAACTGTTTTTT
CDR3aa: CASGRVEEKLFF

d_gene: TRBD1
abundance: -
j_gene: TRBJ1-2
v_gene: TRBV7-9
CDR3nt: TGTGCCAGCAGCTTAGAGTACAGGGGTCTGAACTATGGCTACACCTTC
CDR3aa: CASSLEYRGLNYGYTF

d_gene: -
abundance: few
j_gene: TRBJ2-7
v_gene: TRBV19
CDR3nt: TGTGCCAGTAGTATTGTGTGGGCACTCTCCTACGAGCAGTACTTC
CDR3aa: CASSIVWALSYEQYF

d_gene: -
abundance: -
j_gene: TRBJ2-7
v_gene: TRBV7-9
CDR3nt: TGTGCCAGCAGCTTGGTAGCGGAAACCTCCTACGAGCAGTACTTC
CDR3aa: CASSLVAETSYEQYF

d_gene: -
abundance: -
j_gene: TRBJ2-2
v_gene: TRBV5-1
CDR3nt: TGCGCCAGCAGCTCCCGGGGAAGATCGAACACCGGGGAGCTGTTTTTT
CDR3aa: CASSSRGRSNTGELFF

d_gene: -
abundance: -
j_gene: TRBJ1-2
v_gene: TRBV29-1
CDR3nt: TGCAGCGTTGTACAGGGCCAACCCGTGAACTATGGCTACACCTTC
CDR3aa: CSVVQGQPVNYGYTF

d_gene: TRBD2
abundance: -
j_gene: TRBJ2-3
v_gene: TRBV28
CDR3nt: TGTGCCAGCAGCTCCGGGACTAGCGGGAGAAGCACAGATACGCAGTATTTT
CDR3aa: CASSSGTSGRSTDTQYF

d_gene: -
abundance: once
j_gene: TRBJ2-1
v_gene: TRBV21-1
CDR3nt: TGTGCCAGATCCCGGACTAGCGGCCCCTACAATGAGCAGTTCTTC
CDR3aa: CARSRTSGPYNEQFF

d_gene: TRBD2
abundance: -
j_gene: TRBJ2-5
v_gene: TRBV6-5
CDR3nt: TGTGCCAGCAGCCCCTTCGGACTAGCGGAAGAGACCCAGTACTTC
CDR3aa: CASSPFGLAEETQYF

d_gene: -
abundance: -
j_gene: TRBJ1-4
v_gene: TRBV7-9
CDR3nt: TGTTCCAGCAGCGTAGTAGGGGTAGCCGTGGAAAAACTGTTTTTT
CDR3aa: CSSSVVGVAVEKLFF

d_gene: -
abundance: -
j_gene: TRBJ1-5
v_gene: TRBV5-1
CDR3nt: TGCGCCAGCAGACCTACGTATAGAGATCAGCCCCAGCATTTT
CDR3aa: CASRPTYRDQPQHF

d_gene: -
abundance: -
j_gene: TRBJ1-5
v_gene: TRBV7-9
CDR3nt: TGTGCCAGCAGCAAGGGGGGGGGCAATCAGCCCCAGCATTTT
CDR3aa: CASSKGGGNQPQHF

d_gene: -
abundance: -
j_gene: TRBJ2-5
v_gene: TRBV27
CDR3nt: TGTGCCAGCAGTCCCGGAGAGACCCAGTACTTC
CDR3aa: CASSPGETQYF

d_gene: -
abundance: -
j_gene: TRBJ1-2
v_gene: TRBV6-5
CDR3nt: TGTGCCAGCACTTCACCCCGGGGGTCCAACTATGGCTACACCTTC
CDR3aa: CASTSPRGSNYGYTF

d_gene: -
abundance: few
j_gene: TRBJ1-4
v_gene: TRBV7-9
CDR3nt: TGTGCCAGCAGCTTAGATTCCAGGGCTCACAATGAAAAACTGTTTTTT
CDR3aa: CASSLDSRAHNEKLFF

d_gene: -
abundance: -
j_gene: TRBJ2-7
v_gene: TRBV27
CDR3nt: TGTGCCAGCAGTTTTGGTACGGGGGTCTGGGAGCAGTACTTC
CDR3aa: CASSFGTGVWEQYF

d_gene: TRBD2
abundance: -
j_gene: TRBJ2-7
v_gene: TRBV4-1
CDR3nt: TGCGCCAGCAGCCTTAAGGGACTAGCGGGGGCCTCCTACGAGCAGTACTTC
CDR3aa: CASSLKGLAGASYEQYF

d_gene: -
abundance: -
j_gene: TRBJ1-5
v_gene: TRBV4-1
CDR3nt: TGCGCCAGCAGCCAAGTTCCCTCGTTCAATCAGCCCCAGCATTTT
CDR3aa: CASSQVPSFNQPQHF

d_gene: -
abundance: few
j_gene: TRBJ1-5
v_gene: TRBV27
CDR3nt: TGTGCCAGCAGTTTCTCAGGGGTTCAGCCCCAGCATTTT
CDR3aa: CASSFSGVQPQHF

d_gene: -
abundance: few
j_gene: TRBJ1-1
v_gene: TRBV30
CDR3nt: TGTGCCTGGAGCTCCCCCTGGGGCAAGGCTTTCTTT
CDR3aa: CAWSSPWGKAFF

d_gene: TRBD1
abundance: -
j_gene: TRBJ1-1
v_gene: TRBV7-8
CDR3nt: TGTGCCAGCGGGGGACAGGGGCGGGATCGGGGCACTGAAGCTTTCTTT
CDR3aa: CASGGQGRDRGTEAFF

d_gene: -
abundance: -
j_gene: TRBJ2-3
v_gene: TRBV5-6
CDR3nt: TGTGCCAGCAGCTTGGCCGCAGGTCCCACAGATACGCAGTATTTT
CDR3aa: CASSLAAGPTDTQYF

d_gene: -
abundance: once
j_gene: TRBJ2-5
v_gene: TRBV7-3
CDR3nt: TGTGCCAGCAGCTTAAACTCTAAAGAGACCCAGTACTTC
CDR3aa: CASSLNSKETQYF

d_gene: -
abundance: -
j_gene: TRBJ2-2
v_gene: TRBV11-3
CDR3nt: TGTGCCAGCAGCTTAGGTGGGAGGCCCGGGGAGCTGTTTTTT
CDR3aa: CASSLGGRPGELFF

d_gene: TRBD1
abundance: -
j_gene: TRBJ1-2
v_gene: TRBV5-1
CDR3nt: TGCGCCAGCAGCTCCACGCCGGGACAGGGACACTATGGCTACACCTTC
CDR3aa: CASSSTPGQGHYGYTF